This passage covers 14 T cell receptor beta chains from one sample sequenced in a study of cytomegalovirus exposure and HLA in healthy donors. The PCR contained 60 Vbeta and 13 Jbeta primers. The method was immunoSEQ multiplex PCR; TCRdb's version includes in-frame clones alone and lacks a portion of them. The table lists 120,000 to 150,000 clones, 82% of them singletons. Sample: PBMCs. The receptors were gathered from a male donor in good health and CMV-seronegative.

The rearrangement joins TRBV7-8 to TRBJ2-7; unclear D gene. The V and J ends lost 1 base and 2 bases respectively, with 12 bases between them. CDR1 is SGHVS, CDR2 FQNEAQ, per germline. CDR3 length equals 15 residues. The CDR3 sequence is CASSLEETRAYEQYF. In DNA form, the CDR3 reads TGTGCCAGCAGCTTAGAGGAGACTCGGGCCTACGAGCAGTACTTC. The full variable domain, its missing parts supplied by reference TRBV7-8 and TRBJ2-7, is GAGVSQSPRYKVAKRGQDVALRCDPISGHVSLFWYQQALGQGPEFLTYFQNEAQLDKSGLPSDRFFAERPEGSVSTLKIQRTQQEDSAVYLCASSLEETRAYEQYFGPGTRLTVT.

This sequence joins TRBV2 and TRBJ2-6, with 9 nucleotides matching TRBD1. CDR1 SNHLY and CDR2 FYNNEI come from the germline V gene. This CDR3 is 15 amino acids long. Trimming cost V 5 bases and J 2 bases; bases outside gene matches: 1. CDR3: CASSRDRAGANVLTF. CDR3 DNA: TGTGCCAGCAGTCGGGACAGGGCTGGGGCCAACGTCCTGACTTTC.

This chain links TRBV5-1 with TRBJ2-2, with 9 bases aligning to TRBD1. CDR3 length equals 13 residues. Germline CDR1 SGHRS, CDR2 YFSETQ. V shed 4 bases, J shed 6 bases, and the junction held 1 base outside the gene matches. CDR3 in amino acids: CASSGTGSGELFF. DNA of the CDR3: TGCGCCAGCAGCGGGACAGGGTCCGGGGAGCTGTTTTTT.

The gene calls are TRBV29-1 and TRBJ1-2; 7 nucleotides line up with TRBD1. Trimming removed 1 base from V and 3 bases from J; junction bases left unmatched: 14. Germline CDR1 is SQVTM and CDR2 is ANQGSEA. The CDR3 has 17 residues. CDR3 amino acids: CSVEGPQGGREYYGYTF. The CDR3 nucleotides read TGCAGCGTTGAAGGCCCGCAGGGGGGACGGGAGTACTATGGCTACACCTTC.

This CDR3 is CASSLSPGIEQYF. The CDR3 DNA is TGTGCCAGCAGTTTATCGCCAGGCATCGAGCAGTACTTC. This rearrangement joins TRBV27 to TRBJ2-7, with D hard to call. V lost 0 bases and J 6 bases, leaving 9 bases between the germline ends. The germline CDR1 and CDR2 sequences are MNHEY and SMNVEV (reference sequence). The CDR3 has 13 amino acids.

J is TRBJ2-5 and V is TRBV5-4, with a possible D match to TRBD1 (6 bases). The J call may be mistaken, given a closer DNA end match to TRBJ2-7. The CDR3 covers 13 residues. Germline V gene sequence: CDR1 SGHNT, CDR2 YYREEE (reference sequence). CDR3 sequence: CASSATDSYEQYF. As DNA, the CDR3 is TGTGCCAGCAGCGCGACGGACAGCTACGAGCAGTACTTC.

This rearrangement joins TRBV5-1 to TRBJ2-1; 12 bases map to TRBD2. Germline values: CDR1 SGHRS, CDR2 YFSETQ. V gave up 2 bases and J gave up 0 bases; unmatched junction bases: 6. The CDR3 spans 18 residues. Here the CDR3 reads CASSLKLAGGSSYNEQFF. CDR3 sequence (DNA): TGCGCCAGCAGCTTAAAACTAGCGGGAGGTAGCTCCTACAATGAGCAGTTCTTC.

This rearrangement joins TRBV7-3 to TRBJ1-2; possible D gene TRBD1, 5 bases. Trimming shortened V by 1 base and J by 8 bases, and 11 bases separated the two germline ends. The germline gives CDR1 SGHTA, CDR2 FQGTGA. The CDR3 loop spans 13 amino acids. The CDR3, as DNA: TGTGCCAGCAGCTTAAGTCCAGGGATCGGCTACACCTTC. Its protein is CASSLSPGIGYTF.

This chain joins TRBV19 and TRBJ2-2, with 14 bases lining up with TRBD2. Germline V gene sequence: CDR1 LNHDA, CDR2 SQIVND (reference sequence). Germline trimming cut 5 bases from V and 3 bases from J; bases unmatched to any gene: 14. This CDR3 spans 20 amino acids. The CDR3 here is CASSPRLAGGRSFDTGELFF. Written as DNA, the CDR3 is TGTGCCAGTAGTCCGAGACTAGCGGGGGGGCGGTCTTTCGACACCGGGGAGCTGTTTTTT. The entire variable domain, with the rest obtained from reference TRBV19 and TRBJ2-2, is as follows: DGGITQSPKYLFRKEGQNVTLSCEQNLNHDAMYWYRQDPGQGLRLIYYSQIVNDFQKGDIAEGYSVSREKKESFPLTVTSAQKNPTAFYLCASSPRLAGGRSFDTGELFFGEGSRLTVL.

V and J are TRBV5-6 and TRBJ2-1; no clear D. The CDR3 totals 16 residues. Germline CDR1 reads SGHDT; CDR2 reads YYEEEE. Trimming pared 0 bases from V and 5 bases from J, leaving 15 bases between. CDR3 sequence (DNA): TGTGCCAGCAGCTTGGCGGTTCCCCTTCGGGACAATGAGCAGTTCTTC. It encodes CASSLAVPLRDNEQFF. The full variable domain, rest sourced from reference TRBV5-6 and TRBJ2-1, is DAGVTQSPTHLIKTRGQQVTLRCSPKSGHDTVSWYQQALGQGPQFIFQYYEEEERQRGNFPDRFSGHQFPNYSSELNVNALLLGDSALYLCASSLAVPLRDNEQFFGPGTRLTVL.

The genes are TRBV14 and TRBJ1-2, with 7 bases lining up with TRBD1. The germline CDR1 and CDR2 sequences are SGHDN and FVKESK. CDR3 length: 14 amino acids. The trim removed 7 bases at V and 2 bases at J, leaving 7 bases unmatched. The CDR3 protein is CASTLTGVNYGYTF. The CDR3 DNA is TGTGCCAGCACCTTAACAGGGGTCAACTATGGCTACACCTTC.

The CDR3 nucleotides are TGTGCCAGCAGCGGACAGGGGGACAACGAGCAGTACTTC. It codes for CASSGQGDNEQYF. The chain combines TRBV27 with TRBJ2-7; 10 bases match TRBD1. This CDR3 is 13 amino acids long. J gave up 5 bases and V 6 bases, and 4 bases lay outside the gene matches. The germline gives CDR1 MNHEY, CDR2 SMNVEV (reference sequence).

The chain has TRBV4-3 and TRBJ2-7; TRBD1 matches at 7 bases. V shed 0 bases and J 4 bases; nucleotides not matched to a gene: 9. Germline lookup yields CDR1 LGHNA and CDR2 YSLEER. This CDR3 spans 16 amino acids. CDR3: CASSQEFHGTAYEQYF. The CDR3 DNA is TGCGCCAGCAGCCAAGAGTTCCACGGGACAGCTTACGAGCAGTACTTC.

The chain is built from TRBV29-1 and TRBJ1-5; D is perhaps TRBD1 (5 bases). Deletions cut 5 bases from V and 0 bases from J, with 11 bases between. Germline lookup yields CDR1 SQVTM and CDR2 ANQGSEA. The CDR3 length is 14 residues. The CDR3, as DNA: TGCAGCGTTCAGGGCCCCTATAGCAATCAGCCCCAGCATTTT. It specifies CSVQGPYSNQPQHF.